The present T cell receptor beta chain was sequenced within a study of blood T cell repertoires in COVID-19. V lost 7 bases to trimming and J lost 7 bases, with 19 bases between them. Looked up from germline, CDR1 is ENHRY and CDR2 is SYGVKD. This CDR3 is built from 14 residues. This table comes from immunoSEQ multiplex PCR, and its TCRdb copy is limited to in-frame clones, with some not included. The sample consists of some 320,000 clones, about 90% of them appearing once. The chain has TRBV10-3 and TRBJ1-1; a weak D match, TRBD1 (5 bases). The sequence was obtained from a woman aged 50 to 60 who had recovered from COVID-19. Sequenced sample: peripheral blood. The CDR3 nucleotides read TGTGCCATCACCGACAAGGGGTTCATCGGTGAAGCTTTCTTT. Amino acid sequence: CAITDKGFIGEAFF.